These 28 T cell receptor beta chains originate from one sample sequenced in a study of cytomegalovirus exposure and HLA in healthy donors (dated by TCRdb to about 2017). The library was produced with the immunoSEQ multiplex PCR assay. For the multiplex PCR, a mixture combining 60 forward primers for TCR Vbeta segments and 13 reverse primers for TCR Jbeta segments was used. TCRdb mirrors the immuneACCESS table, restricted to in-frame sequences. Some clones are absent from its copies; in checked studies, under half trace to an unresolved V gene, and the reason for the others is unknown. Present in this sample are about 150,000 clones, around three quarters of which were seen just once. 6.5% to 8% of the sample is in the top ten clones. Sequencing was carried out using PBMCs. The receptors originated from a woman between 35 and 50 years old in good health and CMV-seropositive.

The genes are TRBV6-5 and TRBJ2-3; 11 nucleotides match TRBD2. This CDR3 spans 15 amino acids. V was pared by 4 bases and J by 4 bases, with 4 bases of the junction left unmatched. The V gene's germline CDR1 is MNHEY and CDR2 SVGAGI. Here the CDR3 reads CASSSPGLAADTQYF. CDR3 sequence (DNA): TGTGCCAGCAGTTCCCCGGGACTAGCGGCAGATACGCAGTATTTT.

The chain recombines TRBV7-3 with TRBJ2-2; 11 bases line up with TRBD1. Unmatched junction bases numbered 6, after V lost 3 bases and J lost 6 bases. The CDR3 length is 16 residues. Germline V lookup: CDR1 SGHTA, CDR2 FQGTGA. The CDR3 region is CASSLTPGQGAGELFF. CDR3 sequence (DNA): TGTGCCAGCAGCTTGACCCCGGGACAGGGGGCCGGGGAGCTGTTTTTT.

V is TRBV7-3 and J is TRBJ2-5, with TRBD2 matching 10 bases. With V trimmed by 3 bases and J by 4 bases, 5 bases remained unmatched. This CDR3 spans 15 amino acids. Germline CDR1 reads SGHTA; CDR2 reads FQGTGA. The DNA for the CDR3 is TGTGCCAGCAGCTTTAGCGGGGGGTTAGGAGAGACCCAGTACTTC. It yields the protein CASSFSGGLGETQYF.

V is TRBV7-9 and J is TRBJ2-5; no definite D call. The V end was cut by 2 bases, the J end by 7 bases, with 11 bases between. This CDR3 is built from 13 residues. CDR1 and CDR2 (germline): SEHNR, FQNEAQ (reference sequence). DNA for the CDR3: TGTGCCAGCAGCTTAATCACAGACGTGACCCAGTACTTC. It specifies CASSLITDVTQYF. Based on the CDR3 plus reference TRBV7-9 and TRBJ2-5, the full variable domain is DTGVSQNPRHKITKRGQNVTFRCDPISEHNRLYWYRQTLGQGPEFLTYFQNEAQLEKSRLLSDRFSAERPKGSFSTLEIQRTEQGDSAMYLCASSLITDVTQYFGPGTRLLVL.

The chain couples TRBV18 to TRBJ1-1; D is undetermined. There are 13 residues in the CDR3. The germline V gene has CDR1 KGHSH and CDR2 LQKENI. The V end was cut by 2 bases, the J end by 4 bases, with 8 bases between. CDR3: CASSPMYGTEAFF. The CDR3 DNA reads as TGTGCCAGCTCACCAATGTACGGCACTGAAGCTTTCTTT.

This clone was seen a single time. The chain joins TRBV19 to TRBJ1-5; 8 nucleotides line up with TRBD1. Trimming took 5 bases from V and 6 from J; bases not matched to a gene: 12. Germline CDR1 LNHDA, CDR2 SQIVND (reference sequence). The CDR3 is 16 residues long. The CDR3 loop is CASSELSTGGGQPQHF. In DNA form, the CDR3 reads TGTGCCAGTAGTGAATTGAGTACAGGGGGGGGTCAGCCCCAGCATTTT.

CDR3 bases: TGTGCCAGCAGTCAGGGACAGGTGAACACTGAAGCTTTCTTT. It specifies CASSQGQVNTEAFF. This chain joins TRBV5-6 and TRBJ1-1; TRBD1 matches 8 bases. This CDR3 region has 14 residues. Germline V CDR1 and CDR2: SGHDT, YYEEEE. After removal of 5 bases from V and 0 bases from J, the junction contained 3 bases not matched to a gene. The full variable domain, its missing parts supplied by reference TRBV5-6 and TRBJ1-1, is DAGVTQSPTHLIKTRGQQVTLRCSPKSGHDTVSWYQQALGQGPQFIFQYYEEEERQRGNFPDRFSGHQFPNYSSELNVNALLLGDSALYLCASSQGQVNTEAFFGQGTRLTVV.

The count of this clone is one. The chain carries TRBV2 and TRBJ2-5; TRBD1 agrees at 7 bases. Judging by the DNA end, TRBJ2-7 fits better; the J call may be wrong. This CDR3 region has 14 residues. CDR1 and CDR2 from the germline V gene are SNHLY and FYNNEI. In DNA, the CDR3 is TGTGCCAGCGCAACCGGGACAGCCTCCTACGAGCAGTACTTC. This encodes CASATGTASYEQYF.

V is TRBV7-6 and J is TRBJ2-2, with a tentative D call TRBD1 (5 bases). Trimming removed 5 bases at V and 4 bases at J, with 14 bases between. The CDR3 has 15 residues. The germline CDR1 and CDR2 sequences are SGHVS and FNYEAQ. The CDR3 spells CASSLGQGTTGELFF. CDR3 in DNA: TGTGCCAGCAGCCTCGGCCAGGGTACCACCGGGGAGCTGTTTTTT.

V is TRBV28 and J is TRBJ2-7, with 7 bases fitting TRBD2. The germline V gene has CDR1 MDHEN and CDR2 SYDVKM. The CDR3 is 12 amino acids. V lost 7 bases to trimming and J lost 7 bases; unmatched junction nucleotides: 7. The CDR3: CASKTAGGEQYF. The CDR3 coding sequence is TGTGCCAGCAAAACTGCCGGGGGGGAGCAGTACTTC.

The chain couples TRBV6-5 to TRBJ2-4; 10 bases fit TRBD2. V trimming: 6 bases; J trimming: 6 bases; junction bases outside the gene matches: 8. CDR1 MNHEY and CDR2 SVGAGI come from the germline V gene. The CDR3 loop spans 15 amino acids. The CDR3, as DNA: TGTGCCAGCAGCCCCCGGACTAGCGGTATAAACATTCAGTACTTC. Translation gives CASSPRTSGINIQYF.

Details on this clone: Mismatch with germline at one junction end may stem from a read error. The chain employs TRBV7-9 and TRBJ2-7; 7 bases fit TRBD1. Germline lookup yields CDR1 SEHNR and CDR2 FQNEAQ (reference sequence). The CDR3 length is 15 residues. CDR3 region: CSSSLANRGSYEQYF. In DNA, the CDR3 is TGTTCCAGCAGCTTAGCGAACAGGGGATCCTACGAGCAGTACTTC.

As concerns this clone: This sample includes further DNA sequences coding for the same CDR3. The chain joins TRBV9 to TRBJ2-2; no definite D call. This CDR3 contains 14 residues. Deletions cut 0 bases from V and 1 base from J, with 4 bases between. The germline CDR1 and CDR2 sequences are SGDLS and YYNGEE. DNA of the CDR3: TGTGCCAGCAGCGTAGTCGGGAACACCGGGGAGCTGTTTTTT. It encodes CASSVVGNTGELFF.

The chain combines TRBV6-1 with TRBJ1-1; 9 bases line up with TRBD1. The CDR3 is made up of 13 amino acids. Per the germline V gene, CDR1 is MNHNS and CDR2 is SASEGT. V dropped 7 bases and J dropped 6; count of bases not matched to a gene: 6. CDR3 sequence: CASTVHRGPEAFF. The DNA for the CDR3 is TGTGCCAGCACCGTTCACAGGGGGCCTGAAGCTTTCTTT.

The sample holds one count of this clone. The chain is built from TRBV9 and TRBJ1-3, with TRBD1 matching over 10 bases. CDR1 is SGDLS and CDR2 is YYNGEE in the germline V gene. This CDR3 region has 17 residues. Losses at the gene ends were 1 base for V and 2 bases for J; bases not matched to a gene: 6. This chain's CDR3 is CASSVSIGTGAGNTIYF. DNA of the CDR3: TGTGCCAGCAGCGTATCAATCGGGACAGGGGCTGGAAACACCATATATTTT.

This chain links TRBV7-3 with TRBJ1-5, with D unclear. Between the trimmed V and J ends, which lost 2 bases and 1 base, there was a span of 6 bases. The germline gives CDR1 SGHTA, CDR2 FQGTGA. The CDR3 consists of 14 residues. The CDR3 loop reads CASSLVQSNQPQHF. In DNA, the CDR3 is TGTGCCAGCAGCTTAGTACAGAGCAATCAGCCCCAGCATTTT.

This chain links TRBV5-1 with TRBJ1-1, with no clear D. Germline CDR1 is SGHRS and CDR2 is YFSETQ. Trimming took 3 bases from V and 4 from J, leaving 13 bases between them. The CDR3 is 14 residues long. The CDR3 DNA follows: TGCGCCAGCAGCTCATACGACATAGTCACTGAAGCTTTCTTT. As protein: CASSSYDIVTEAFF.

This clone was detected a few times. The genes are TRBV6-5 and TRBJ2-7, with 7 positions matching TRBD1. Germline lookup yields CDR1 MNHEY and CDR2 SVGAGI. The CDR3 contains 11 residues. V shed 10 bases, J shed 6 bases, and the junction held 6 bases outside the gene matches. The CDR3, as DNA: TGTGCCACCTCGAAGGGGGCCGAGCAGTACTTC. This encodes CATSKGAEQYF.

This chain connects TRBV19 to TRBJ2-5; TRBD2 is a possible D gene (5 bases). The J call may be faulty, since TRBJ2-7 better matches the DNA end. This CDR3 region has 13 residues. Germline V CDR1 and CDR2: LNHDA, SQIVND (reference sequence). CDR3 region: CASSMGSVDEQYF. The CDR3 DNA follows: TGTGCCAGTAGTATGGGTAGCGTCGACGAGCAGTACTTC.

The chain carries TRBV9 and TRBJ2-5; 12 nucleotides align to TRBD1. The V segment lost 4 bases and the J segment 7 bases; nucleotides outside the gene matches: 11. CDR1 is SGDLS and CDR2 is YYNGEE in the germline V gene. The CDR3 covers 16 residues. DNA for the CDR3: TGTGCCAGCAGCTCGTCCGGGACAGGGGGCGGTGGGACCCAGTACTTC. As protein: CASSSSGTGGGGTQYF.

This chain links TRBV27 with TRBJ1-4; D may be TRBD1 (5 bases). This CDR3 is built from 15 residues. Germline values: CDR1 MNHEY, CDR2 SMNVEV (reference sequence). The V end lost 6 bases, the J end lost 0 bases, and 11 bases lay between the germline ends. This CDR3 reads CASSLRGTTNEKLFF. In nucleotides, the CDR3 is TGTGCCAGCAGCCTACGGGGGACAACTAATGAAAAACTGTTTTTT. The entire variable domain, with the rest obtained from reference TRBV27 and TRBJ1-4, is as follows: EAQVTQNPRYLITVTGKKLTVTCSQNMNHEYMSWYRQDPGLGLRQIYYSMNVEVTDKGDVPEGYKVSRKEKRNFPLILESPSPNQTSLYFCASSLRGTTNEKLFFGSGTQLSVL.

This clone turned up a few times. The chain recombines TRBV7-9 with TRBJ1-5; D gene uncertain. Germline values: CDR1 SEHNR, CDR2 FQNEAQ (reference sequence). Trimming took 3 bases from V and 3 from J, leaving 6 bases between them. The CDR3 runs to 13 residues. The CDR3 loop reads CASSFGLNQPQHF. DNA of the CDR3: TGTGCCAGCAGCTTTGGGCTCAATCAGCCCCAGCATTTT.

In this sample, this clone turned up once. This chain joins TRBV29-1 and TRBJ1-2, with 7 bases aligning to TRBD1. The CDR3 totals 13 residues. V dropped 6 bases and J dropped 2; count of bases not matched to a gene: 6. The germline gives CDR1 SQVTM, CDR2 ANQGSEA. CDR3 sequence (DNA): TGCAGCGTGGAGGACAGGTCGAACTATGGCTACACCTTC. As protein: CSVEDRSNYGYTF.

Here the CDR3 reads CASSLRESTEAFF. DNA of the CDR3: TGTGCCAGCAGCTTAAGGGAGAGCACTGAAGCTTTCTTT. The chain joins TRBV5-4 to TRBJ1-1; D is undetermined. CDR3 length equals 13 residues. The V end was cut by 2 bases, the J end by 4 bases, with 9 bases between. Germline lookup yields CDR1 SGHNT and CDR2 YYREEE (reference sequence). The full variable domain, rest sourced from reference TRBV5-4 and TRBJ1-1, is ETGVTQSPTHLIKTRGQQVTLRCSSQSGHNTVSWYQQALGQGPQFIFQYYREEENGRGNFPPRFSGLQFPNYSSELNVNALELDDSALYLCASSLRESTEAFFGQGTRLTVV.

The CDR3 here is CARLLSGTGSNQPQHF. As DNA, the CDR3 is TGTGCCAGACTACTCTCCGGGACAGGCAGCAATCAGCCCCAGCATTTT. The V gene is TRBV2, the J gene TRBJ1-5; 8 nucleotides match TRBD1. The germline CDR1 and CDR2 sequences are SNHLY and FYNNEI. The CDR3 is 16 amino acids. J gave up 1 base and V 9 bases, and 11 bases lay outside the gene matches. The whole variable domain, filled in from reference TRBV2 and TRBJ1-5, reads EPEVTQTPSHQVTQMGQEVILRCVPISNHLYFYWYRQILGQKVEFLVSFYNNEISEKSEIFDDQFSVERPDGSNFTLKIRSTKLEDSAMYFCARLLSGTGSNQPQHFGDGTRLSIL.

V and J are TRBV6-1 and TRBJ1-5; D gene unclear. The length of the CDR3 is 14 residues. V lost 1 base and J 1 base, leaving 5 bases between the germline ends. The germline V gene has CDR1 MNHNS and CDR2 SASEGT. CDR3 nucleotides: TGTGCCAGCAGTGAAGGTCAGAGCAATCAGCCCCAGCATTTT. Its protein is CASSEGQSNQPQHF.

In its sample, this clone was seen once. The V and J genes are TRBV4-1 and TRBJ2-7; tentative D call: TRBD1 (5 bases). Germline CDR1 MGHRA, CDR2 YSYEKL. Trimming pared 0 bases from V and 4 bases from J, leaving 10 bases between. The CDR3 contains 14 residues. The CDR3 sequence is CASSQDRVRYEQYF. The CDR3 bases are TGCGCCAGCAGCCAAGACAGGGTTCGGTACGAGCAGTACTTC.

The sample holds a few counts of this clone. The V and J genes are TRBV5-1 and TRBJ2-7, with 11 bases matching TRBD2. The CDR3 has 15 residues. Germline lookup yields CDR1 SGHRS and CDR2 YFSETQ. The V segment lost 4 bases and the J segment 3 bases; nucleotides outside the gene matches: 6. CDR3 DNA sequence: TGCGCCAGCAGCCTGACTAGCGGGGACGACTACGAGCAGTACTTC. Its translation is CASSLTSGDDYEQYF.